One and the same sample provided the 5 T cell receptor beta chains below, sequenced in a study of T cell responses to AZD1222 COVID-19 vaccine. TCRdb's copy holds only in-frame clones and misses some; the assay was immunoSEQ multiplex PCR. The sample consists of 150,000 to 200,000 clones, almost 95% of them appearing once. Here the sequenced sample was peripheral blood, taken on day 0 of AZD1222 vaccination. These receptors all come from an adult in good health.

The J gene is TRBJ2-1, the V gene TRBV10-1, with D possibly matching TRBD1 (5 bases). The CDR3 extends over 16 amino acids. CDR1 is WNHNN and CDR2 is SYGVQD in the germline V gene (reference sequence). V shed 0 bases and J shed 4 bases, with 13 bases lying between them. Written as DNA, the CDR3 is TGCGCCAGCAGTGAGTCGAAGTGGGGCCCATACAATGAGCAGTTCTTC. Its protein product is CASSESKWGPYNEQFF.

The chain couples TRBV5-4 to TRBJ2-1, with 8 bases aligning to TRBD2. In germline, CDR1 is SGHNT, CDR2 YYREEE (reference sequence). The ends lost 1 base at V and 1 base at J; junction bases unmatched: 7. This CDR3 is built from 17 residues. The CDR3 region is CASSLSRAGGSYNEQFF. Written as DNA, the CDR3 is TGTGCCAGCAGCTTGTCTCGTGCGGGAGGATCCTACAATGAGCAGTTCTTC.

The V gene is TRBV30, the J gene TRBJ1-2; 8 positions agree with TRBD1. The CDR3 extends over 13 amino acids. Trimming took 7 bases from V and 3 from J; bases not matched to a gene: 7. Germline values: CDR1 GTSNPN, CDR2 SVGIG (reference sequence). The CDR3, as DNA: TGTGCCTCGCCGACAGGGGAGGACTATGGCTACACCTTC. Translation gives CASPTGEDYGYTF. The entire variable domain, with the rest obtained from reference TRBV30 and TRBJ1-2, is as follows: SQTIHQWPATLVQPVGSPLSLECTVEGTSNPNLYWYRQAAGRGLQLLFYSVGIGQISSEVPQNLSASRPQDRQFILSSKKLLLSDSGFYLCASPTGEDYGYTFGSGTRLTVV.

The chain joins TRBV28 to TRBJ2-2; the match to TRBD2 covers 7 bases. CDR1 is MDHEN and CDR2 is SYDVKM in the germline V gene. There are 15 residues in the CDR3. V shed 3 bases and J 5 bases; nucleotides not matched to a gene: 6. Here the CDR3 DNA reads TGTGCCAGCAGTTTTAACCGGGGGGTTACCGGGGAGCTGTTTTTT. It encodes CASSFNRGVTGELFF.

This chain connects TRBV27 to TRBJ1-2, with D perhaps TRBD1 (6 bases). V was shortened by 4 bases and J by 3 bases, with 9 bases between the two germline ends. The germline gives CDR1 MNHEY, CDR2 SMNVEV (reference sequence). The CDR3 spans 13 residues. The CDR3 protein is CASSSQGYYGYTF. The CDR3, as DNA: TGTGCCAGCAGTTCCCAGGGGTACTATGGCTACACCTTC.